What follows describes a single T cell receptor beta chain. Its target is not known. Each of the CD4+ naive, central memory, regulatory and stem cell-like memory populations was sorted via CD45RO/CCR7/CD25/CD127/CD95/CD27. The record originates from a study of beta chain features in type 1 diabetes. Overall study: On cell yields, gender and age, patients and healthy donors were similar.

Findings and limits, study-wide: Type 1 diabetes patients had VDJ junctions that carried fewer insertions and more deletions.

The sequenced template was cDNA made from the entire isolated RNA. Around 3.57 million reads was the average for naive, central memory and regulatory T cell samples. Clones were sequenced by immunoSEQ multiplex PCR, and TCRdb holds only the in-frame ones, with some missing. The sample holds a few hundred thousand clones, about 30% seen once. This CDR3 is 13 amino acids long. V lost 0 bases, J lost 14 bases, and 17 bases lay in between. Germline V CDR1 and CDR2: SGHRS, YFSETQ. The specimen was naive CD4+ T cells from blood. This receptor was identified in a young man in good health. The V call is TRBV5-1, the J call TRBJ2-5, with TRBD2 as a possible D gene (5 bases). The CDR3 DNA is TGCGCCAGCAGCTTGGAGTATCTAGCCCTACTATACTTC. This codes for CASSLEYLALLYF.